This T cell receptor (beta chain) was sequenced for a study of blood T cell repertoires in COVID-19. Study in general: Researchers got acute and convalescent COVID-19 samples from the United States, Italy and Spain.

The V gene lost 5 bases and the J gene lost 2 bases, with 13 bases spanning the gap. Per germline, CDR1 MNHEY and CDR2 SMNVEV (reference sequence). This CDR3 is built from 15 residues. TCRdb's copy holds only in-frame clones and misses some; the assay was immunoSEQ multiplex PCR. The sample shows roughly 240,000 clones, 86% of them seen only once. This clone was seen a few times. The clonotype comes from a woman aged 80 or over with COVID-19, enrolled during active disease. The rearrangement joins TRBV27 to TRBJ1-5, with a possible D match to TRBD1 (5 bases). Input material: peripheral blood. The CDR3 reads CASSLYRGGNQPQHF. In DNA, the CDR3 is TGTGCCAGCAGTCTTTATCGGGGGGGCAATCAGCCCCAGCATTTT.